The T cell receptor (beta chain) described here comes from a study of T cells in Graves' hyperthyroidism and ophthalmopathy. Germline CDR1 reads SGHTA; CDR2 reads FQGNSA. The CDR3 is made up of 16 amino acids. V lost 1 base, J lost 0 bases, and 10 bases lay in between. Hyperthyroidism patients were newly diagnosed, had disease duration under 2 months, and were aged 18 to 65 years. From RNA transcripts, TCR beta CDR3 regions were amplified. When the TCR CDR3 underwent first-round RT-PCR, the HTBI primer set was used. TCRdb independently ran MiXCR on the multiplex PCR reads; one entry per CDR3 protein. The repertoire includes 400,000 to 550,000 distinct CDR3 sequences, over 13% of them detected once, and under 20% sits in the top ten. The table lists this clonotype with a few counts.

The material sequenced was blood. The chain has TRBV7-2 and TRBJ1-5, with D tentatively TRBD1 (5 bases). This sequence originates from a young woman with Graves' hyperthyroidism. The chain's CDR3 is CASSLGAGASNQPQHF. As DNA, the CDR3 is TGTGCCAGCAGCTTAGGTGCCGGGGCTAGCAATCAGCCCCAGCATTTT.